The T cell receptor beta chain under discussion was sequenced for a study of graft-versus-host responses after intestinal transplantation. Looking at the study overall: Recipients were all induced with anti-thymocyte globulin, then given tacrolimus and steroids for 2 to 3 years.

Only one count was recorded for this clone. Its antigen remains unknown. Clones were sequenced by immunoSEQ multiplex PCR, and TCRdb holds only the in-frame ones, with some missing. This repertoire shows 80,000 to 100,000 clones, 91% found once; its top ten account for 0.18%. With V trimmed by 1 base and J by 4 bases, 9 bases remained unmatched. The CDR3 consists of 18 residues. Germline V gene sequence: CDR1 MGHRA, CDR2 YSYEKL. This receptor was obtained from a human donor who was the organ donor for an intestinal transplant. The sequences come from unstimulated CD4+ T cells sorted from spleen or lymph node cells, collected before transplant. This sequence joins TRBV4-1 and TRBJ2-2, with 10 nucleotides matching TRBD1. CDR3: CASSQGEAGTGVTGELFF. The CDR3 DNA follows: TGCGCCAGCAGCCAAGGGGAAGCCGGGACAGGGGTCACCGGGGAGCTGTTTTTT.